These 27 T cell receptor beta chains came from one sample sequenced in a study of blood T cell repertoires in COVID-19. Libraries were prepared by immunoSEQ multiplex PCR; TCRdb keeps only in-frame clonotypes and omits some of them. Of over 120,000 clones listed, about 80% are singletons. The specimen sequenced was peripheral blood. The receptors derive from a human donor in a cohort sampled during active COVID-19.

This clone came up once. This rearrangement joins TRBV24-1 to TRBJ2-3; the match to TRBD2 covers 9 bases. V lost 2 bases and J lost 4; bases outside the gene matches: 9. The CDR3 is made up of 17 amino acids. Germline values: CDR1 KGHDR, CDR2 SFDVKD. CDR3 region: CATSDSRLAVGADTQYF. The CDR3 DNA is TGTGCCACCAGTGATTCGCGACTAGCGGTAGGGGCAGATACGCAGTATTTT.

A few counts support this clone. V gene TRBV5-4 combines with J gene TRBJ2-7; 7 nucleotides align to TRBD1. CDR3 size: 13 residues. Germline V lookup: CDR1 SGHNT, CDR2 YYREEE (reference sequence). The trim removed 0 bases at V and 5 bases at J, leaving 2 bases unmatched. The CDR3 loop is CASSLDRGDEQYF. DNA for the CDR3: TGTGCCAGCAGCTTGGACAGGGGCGACGAGCAGTACTTC.

This chain uses TRBV7-2 with TRBJ2-7; 10 bases fit TRBD2. The germline V gene encodes CDR1 SGHTA and CDR2 FQGNSA. The length of the CDR3 is 16 residues. The V and J ends lost 3 bases and 4 bases, in that order; junction bases with no gene match: 9. This CDR3 is CASSFGVPSGGYEQYF. CDR3 in DNA: TGTGCCAGCAGCTTTGGAGTTCCTAGCGGGGGTTACGAGCAGTACTTC.

The rearrangement joins TRBV7-3 to TRBJ1-1, with D unclear. This CDR3 is built from 13 residues. Trimming cost V 6 bases and J 0 bases, with 8 bases left between them. Germline V CDR1 and CDR2: SGHTA, FQGTGA. This CDR3 is CASRLRLNTEAFF. Written as DNA, the CDR3 is TGTGCCAGCAGATTGCGGTTGAACACTGAAGCTTTCTTT.

J is TRBJ1-1 and V is TRBV27, with TRBD1 identical over 10 bases. Germline V gives CDR1 MNHEY, CDR2 SMNVEV (reference sequence). With V trimmed by 7 bases and J by 6 bases, 2 bases remained unmatched. The CDR3 runs 12 residues. The CDR3 DNA sequence: TGTGCCAGCACCGGACAGGGGGCTGAAGCTTTCTTT. Protein: CASTGQGAEAFF.

The rearrangement uses TRBV2 and TRBJ1-1; 7 bases match TRBD1. CDR3 length: 14 residues. With V trimmed by 6 bases and J by 5 bases, 9 bases remained unmatched. The germline V gene encodes CDR1 SNHLY and CDR2 FYNNEI. The CDR3 loop is CASRNQGGWTEAFF. In nucleotides, the CDR3 is TGTGCCAGCAGAAACCAGGGGGGTTGGACTGAAGCTTTCTTT.

CDR3 nucleotide sequence: TGTGCCAGCAGCTTAGATGCAGGGGAGCACACTGAAGCTTTCTTT. This gives the protein CASSLDAGEHTEAFF. V is TRBV7-9 and J is TRBJ1-1, with D perhaps matching TRBD1 (6 bases). The CDR3 runs 15 residues. Germline CDR1 is SEHNR and CDR2 is FQNEAQ (reference sequence). Between the trimmed V and J ends, which lost 1 base and 3 bases, there was a span of 12 bases.

The chain couples TRBV4-1 to TRBJ1-5; TRBD1 matches 7 bases. J lost 0 bases, V lost 0 bases, and 2 bases had no gene match. The CDR3 is made up of 16 amino acids. CDR1 MGHRA and CDR2 YSYEKL come from the germline V gene. CDR3 residues: CASSQEGGHSNQPQHF. The CDR3 DNA reads TGCGCCAGCAGCCAAGAAGGGGGCCATAGCAATCAGCCCCAGCATTTT.

V usage is TRBV12-2 and J usage is TRBJ2-7; TRBD2, the table's D call, lacks a check against the DNA. TRBV12-2 is listed as a pseudogene. The CDR3 runs to 18 residues. CDR3 DNA sequence: TGTGCAAGTCGCCGAAGACTAGCGGGGGAATTGTTCACCTACGAGCAGTACGTC. It specifies CASRRRLAGELFTYEQYV.

This chain links TRBV6-4 with TRBJ2-3, with D possibly TRBD2 on 5 matching bases. Germline V lookup: CDR1 MRHNA, CDR2 SNTAGT. V shed 5 bases and J shed 4 bases, with 10 bases lying between them. The CDR3 spans 13 residues. In nucleotides, the CDR3 is TGTGCCAGCAGTTTCAGCGGAGCAGATACGCAGTATTTT. It is translated as CASSFSGADTQYF.

The genes are TRBV3-1 (or the pseudogene TRBV3-2) and TRBJ2-5, with D possibly matching TRBD2 (6 bases). The CDR3 contains 17 residues. The germline CDR1 and CDR2 sequences are LGHDT and YNNKEL (reference sequence). The ends were cut back, 3 bases at V and 1 base at J, with 18 bases in the middle. The CDR3 sequence is CASSQGGRGTLQETQYF. Written as DNA, the CDR3 is TGTGCCAGCAGCCAGGGCGGACGGGGGACCCTCCAAGAGACCCAGTACTTC.

The chain combines TRBV5-1 with TRBJ2-3, with a tentative D call TRBD2 (6 bases). The CDR3 is made up of 15 amino acids. Germline V gene lookup returns CDR1 SGHRS and CDR2 YFSETQ. V was cut by 6 bases and J by 1 base, with 15 bases left in between. CDR3 nucleotide sequence: TGCGCCAGCAACACCCTCGGGGGAGGCACAGATACGCAGTATTTT. Its translation: CASNTLGGGTDTQYF.

V is TRBV5-1 and J is TRBJ2-2; possibly TRBD1 for D (6 bases). The CDR3 spans 14 residues. V was shortened by 4 bases and J by 1 base, with 8 bases between the two germline ends. Germline V lookup: CDR1 SGHRS, CDR2 YFSETQ. CDR3 in amino acids: CASSPGQNTGELFF. CDR3 sequence (DNA): TGCGCCAGCAGCCCGGGACAGAACACCGGGGAGCTGTTTTTT.

The J gene is TRBJ2-5, the V gene TRBV30, with 8 nucleotides matching TRBD1. The CDR3 totals 14 residues. CDR1 is GTSNPN and CDR2 is SVGIG in the germline V gene (reference sequence). V shed 0 bases, J shed 6 bases, and the junction held 6 bases outside the gene matches. In DNA, the CDR3 is TGTGCCTGGAGTGTACCAGGGGGCGTACAGACCCAGTACTTC. Its protein product is CAWSVPGGVQTQYF.

In DNA, the CDR3 is TGTGCCAGTAGTCCCAGGACAGGGAGAACCGGGGAGCTGTTTTTT. It specifies CASSPRTGRTGELFF. The V call is TRBV19, the J call TRBJ2-2, with 8 bases lining up with TRBD1. The CDR3 runs 15 residues. Trimming cost V 5 bases and J 5 bases; bases outside gene matches: 7. CDR1 is LNHDA, CDR2 SQIVND, per germline (reference sequence).

The rearrangement joins TRBV7-8 to TRBJ2-3; 13 positions agree with TRBD2. Germline values: CDR1 SGHVS, CDR2 FQNEAQ. The CDR3 consists of 14 residues. Trimming cost V 1 base and J 9 bases; bases outside gene matches: 1. CDR3 DNA: TGTGCCAGCAGCTTAGGGACTAGCGGGGGAACGCAGTATTTT. Encoded protein: CASSLGTSGGTQYF. Complete variable domain (other parts from reference TRBV7-8 and TRBJ2-3): GAGVSQSPRYKVAKRGQDVALRCDPISGHVSLFWYQQALGQGPEFLTYFQNEAQLDKSGLPSDRFFAERPEGSVSTLKIQRTQQEDSAVYLCASSLGTSGGTQYFGPGTRLTVL.

In DNA, the CDR3 is TGTGCCAGCTCACCCCTGGGCTCGCGCTCCTACAATGAGCAGTTCTTC. This codes for CASSPLGSRSYNEQFF. This chain uses TRBV18 with TRBJ2-1; D is unclear. Trimming took 3 bases from V and 0 from J, leaving 12 bases between them. Germline V gives CDR1 KGHSH, CDR2 LQKENI. There are 16 residues in the CDR3. Looking up the rest from reference TRBV18 and TRBJ2-1 gives the full variable domain: NAGVMQNPRHLVRRRGQEARLRCSPMKGHSHVYWYRQLPEEGLKFMVYLQKENIIDESGMPKERFSAEFPKEGPSILRIQQVVRGDSAAYFCASSPLGSRSYNEQFFGPGTRLTVL.

This clone was seen just once. V gene TRBV13 combines with J gene TRBJ2-7; a possible D gene is TRBD2 (6 bases). Trimming shortened V by 5 bases and J by 4 bases, and 21 bases separated the two germline ends. The CDR3 is 16 residues long. Germline lookup yields CDR1 PRHDT and CDR2 FYEKMQ (reference sequence). The chain's CDR3 is CASSNQRARGGYEQYV. CDR3 DNA sequence: TGTGCCAGCAGCAACCAGAGGGCTCGTGGGGGGTACGAGCAGTACGTC.

The J gene is TRBJ1-1, the V gene TRBV6-5; unclear D gene. There are 13 residues in the CDR3. Looked up from germline, CDR1 is MNHEY and CDR2 is SVGAGI. Trimming removed 6 bases at V and 10 bases at J, with 18 bases between. CDR3 amino acids: CASRATGSSGAFF. Here the CDR3 DNA reads TGTGCCAGCAGGGCCACCGGATCCTCGGGAGCTTTCTTT.

The J gene is TRBJ2-3, the V gene TRBV6-2 or TRBV6-3; TRBD2 agrees at 7 bases. The V and J ends lost 5 bases and 0 bases, in that order; junction bases with no gene match: 14. Germline V lookup: CDR1 MNHEY, CDR2 SVGEGT. This CDR3 is built from 18 residues. The DNA of the CDR3 is TGTGCCAGCAGTCGCTTCCAAGCGGGGACCCCTAGCACAGATACGCAGTATTTT. This codes for CASSRFQAGTPSTDTQYF.

CDR3 in amino acids: CASSPGQGNTIYF. In DNA form, the CDR3 reads TGTGCCAGCAGTCCAGGACAGGGAAACACCATATATTTT. The genes are TRBV12-3 or TRBV12-4 and TRBJ1-3, with D tentatively TRBD1 (6 bases). There are 13 residues in the CDR3. V was shortened by 5 bases and J by 4 bases, with 9 bases between the two germline ends.

This rearrangement joins TRBV11-3 to TRBJ1-5, with D hard to call. The length of the CDR3 is 14 residues. Germline V CDR1 and CDR2: SGHNT, YENEEA. The CDR3 spells CAPYSEYSNQPQHF. The CDR3 DNA sequence: TGTGCTCCTTATTCAGAATATAGCAATCAGCCCCAGCATTTT. Together with reference TRBV11-3 and TRBJ1-5, the CDR3 gives the full variable domain: EAGVVQSPRYKIIEKKQPVAFWCNPISGHNTLYWYLQNLGQGPELLIRYENEEAVDDSQLPKDRFSAERLKGVDSTLKIQPAELGDSAVYLCAPYSEYSNQPQHFGDGTRLSIL.

The chain combines TRBV5-1 with TRBJ1-4; no firm D call. The germline gives CDR1 SGHRS, CDR2 YFSETQ. Trimming shortened V by 0 bases and J by 0 bases, and 9 bases separated the two germline ends. This CDR3 comprises 16 residues. The DNA for the CDR3 is TGCGCCAGCAGCTTGGCCTCAGGCGCAACTAATGAAAAACTGTTTTTT. Amino acids: CASSLASGATNEKLFF.

The chain carries TRBV14 and TRBJ2-3; no clear D. With 3 bases removed from V and 1 base from J, the gap between germline ends came to 5 bases. This CDR3 has 13 amino acids. The germline CDR1 and CDR2 sequences are SGHDN and FVKESK. The CDR3 here is CASSQAGTDTQYF. The CDR3 DNA reads as TGTGCCAGCAGCCAGGCGGGCACAGATACGCAGTATTTT.

This clone was picked up a small number of times. The chain uses TRBV7-6 and TRBJ2-3; 11 bases agree with TRBD2. Germline assignment: CDR1 SGHVS and CDR2 FNYEAQ. Losses at the gene ends were 5 bases for V and 5 bases for J; bases not matched to a gene: 18. The CDR3 spans 19 residues. As DNA, the CDR3 is TGTGCCAGCAGCCTCAAACTAGCGGGGGCCCATAAAGAGAAAGATACGCAGTATTTT. Residues: CASSLKLAGAHKEKDTQYF.

The J gene is TRBJ1-2, the V gene TRBV10-3, with 8 nucleotides matching TRBD1. The junction had 8 bases not matched to a gene; V was cut back by 8 bases and J by 0 bases. CDR1 ENHRY and CDR2 SYGVKD come from the germline V gene. The CDR3 contains 15 residues. This chain's CDR3 is CAIQTGDRANYGYTF. CDR3 nucleotide sequence: TGTGCCATCCAGACAGGGGACAGAGCTAACTATGGCTACACCTTC.

The chain uses TRBV14 and TRBJ2-2, with D maybe TRBD2 (6 bases). Trimming pared 4 bases from V and 1 base from J, leaving 13 bases between. In germline, CDR1 is SGHDN, CDR2 FVKESK. CDR3 length: 16 residues. CDR3 in amino acids: CASSPLAVVNTGELFF. CDR3 in DNA: TGTGCCAGCAGCCCTTTAGCGGTGGTGAACACCGGGGAGCTGTTTTTT.